The subject of this entry is one T cell receptor (beta chain). This sample is drawn from a study of blood T cell repertoires in COVID-19. About the research overall: Researchers got acute and convalescent COVID-19 samples from the United States, Italy and Spain. T cells, B-cell-depleted T cells, or PBMCs supplied cDNA or gDNA.

Germline CDR1 is SGHAT and CDR2 is FQDESV (reference sequence). V was pared by 5 bases and J by 10 bases, with 11 bases between. The CDR3 has 12 amino acids. The authors' processing: For nucleated cells, counts were estimated from reference gene primer amplification. TCRdb's table, derived via immunoSEQ multiplex PCR, lists solely in-frame clones and lacks some. The V and J calls and clone size are taken from that table; D and trimming were inferred from the DNA. Seen here are approximately 12,000 clones, roughly four fifths observed once, and the top ten hold around 45%. This clonotype was obtained from a man older than 75 with acute or convalescent COVID-19. The rearrangement uses TRBV11-1 and TRBJ1-4; D is ambiguous. Material: peripheral blood. The CDR3 region has the DNA TGTGCCAGCAGCCAGGACGCGGGAAAACTGTTTTTT. Translation: CASSQDAGKLFF.